These 4 T cell receptor beta chains came from one sample sequenced in a study of cytotoxic CD8 clonotypes in ibrutinib-treated CLL. TCRdb keeps only in-frame clones here, not all; method: immunoSEQ multiplex PCR. The table lists 150,000 or so clones, approximately 81% of them singletons. Sequenced here: PBMCs, sampled after 12 months of ibrutinib treatment. The receptors derive from a human donor with chronic lymphocytic leukemia.

The V and J genes are TRBV6-5 and TRBJ1-5; the D gene is possibly TRBD1 (5 bases). This CDR3 spans 12 amino acids. Trimming left V 6 bases short and J 5 bases short, with 8 bases between. Germline V lookup: CDR1 MNHEY, CDR2 SVGAGI. The CDR3 loop is CASSGGDQPQHF. The CDR3 DNA reads as TGTGCCAGCAGCGGGGGGGATCAGCCCCAGCATTTT.

The table lists this clone with a few counts. This chain links TRBV7-9 with TRBJ1-1; D is ambiguous. The CDR3 consists of 13 residues. V gave up 2 bases and J gave up 4 bases, with 8 bases separating them. CDR1 is SEHNR and CDR2 is FQNEAQ in the germline V gene (reference sequence). The CDR3 reads CASSLSEGTEAFF. The CDR3 nucleotides read TGTGCCAGCAGCTTATCTGAAGGCACTGAAGCTTTCTTT. Complete variable domain (other parts from reference TRBV7-9 and TRBJ1-1): DTGVSQNPRHKITKRGQNVTFRCDPISEHNRLYWYRQTLGQGPEFLTYFQNEAQLEKSRLLSDRFSAERPKGSFSTLEIQRTEQGDSAMYLCASSLSEGTEAFFGQGTRLTVV.

The CDR3 DNA sequence: TGTGCCAGCTCGTGGAAGCGGCCTGCCTACGAGCAGTACTTC. It yields the protein CASSWKRPAYEQYF. The rearrangement uses TRBV28 and TRBJ2-7; TRBD2 is a possible D gene (5 bases). The CDR3 is 14 residues long. V gave up 8 bases and J gave up 2 bases, with 16 bases separating them. Germline V lookup: CDR1 MDHEN, CDR2 SYDVKM.

The rearrangement joins TRBV7-9 to TRBJ1-2, with D possibly being TRBD1 (5 bases). CDR3 length equals 15 residues. V was trimmed by 1 base and J by 5 bases, leaving 14 bases between them. Germline assignment: CDR1 SEHNR and CDR2 FQNEAQ (reference sequence). CDR3 coding DNA: TGTGCCAGCAGCTTAGAGGGCGCCTGGGGGTATGGCTACACCTTC. Encoded protein: CASSLEGAWGYGYTF.